Described below is a single T cell receptor (beta chain) sequence and its context. This clonotype has at least ten counts. It has no known antigen specificity. No much larger clonotype is one base removed from it; base qualities were not supplied. This sample stems from a study of T cells in Graves' hyperthyroidism and ophthalmopathy (dated by TCRdb to the late 2010s). About the investigation overall: Peripheral blood samples were taken at the time of initial diagnosis, prior to any treatment. The 95 to 100 discovery patients were randomly divided into training and test sets at a 7:3 ratio. An independent validation cohort of fewer than 20 hyperthyroidism patients and 17 patients who later progressed to ophthalmopathy tested prospective prediction of ophthalmopathy. TCR V-J signatures able to tell the groups apart were searched for in a discovery cohort of 95 or so patients, of whom roughly 42 had Graves' ophthalmopathy and under 65 had stable Graves' hyperthyroidism. Once sampling was done, hyperthyroidism patients were given methimazole at a starting dose of 30 mg daily, whereas ophthalmopathy patients were given high-dose intravenous methylprednisolone. The paper reports TCR Vbeta CDR3 sequencing of roughly 140 peripheral blood samples: under 45 ophthalmopathy, under 85 hyperthyroidism and around 17 progressor patients. The study also compared thyroid tissue and blood T-cell repertoires from about 6 Graves' hyperthyroidism patients.

General study outcomes and caveats: Sample size was not statistically predetermined, and investigators were not blinded to group allocation. Most expanded thyroid clonotypes (frequency above 0.001) were also detected in blood, suggesting blood repertoires may reflect thyroid immune responses. In validation, the model predicted progression to ophthalmopathy a median of about 6.8 months before onset, with roughly 70% sensitivity and 72.22% specificity. Ophthalmopathy was separated from stable hyperthyroidism by a 13 V-J signature model, with about 88% sensitivity and approximately 81% specificity obtained in cross-validation and 80%/75% obtained in testing.

Amplification of TCR beta CDR3 regions was carried out from RNA transcripts. The TCR CDR3 was subjected to a first round of RT-PCR using the HTBI primer set and the Qiagen OneStep RT-PCR kit. Libraries were constructed in a second round of multiplex PCR, after which size selection and purification were performed. Sequencing of the libraries was done on an Illumina HiSeq2000 using paired-end 100 bp reads. Turning to the authors' computational methods: Raw data were processed with SOAPnuke, discarding reads with adapters, uncalled bases, mean Phred below 15, or no exact constant-primer or identifier match. High-quality paired reads were merged using COPE v1.2.5, and each unique nucleotide sequence was defined as a clonotype. Clonotypes were aligned to IMGT TRBV, TRBD and TRBJ reference segments using MiTCR v1.1. The analysis was restricted to V-J combinations with a frequency above 0.0001, which together covered 99.2% of the repertoires. A TCS score was defined as the ratio of F50 (clonal expansion) to E x V (chaos), with BLOSUM62-based TCRdist applied between CDR3 peptides within each V-J. Welch's t-statistics and random forest reduced some 510 V-J features to fewer than 15, which were used in a naive Bayes classifier (R e1071). The public reads were run again by TCRdb, first through fastp at Q25 and then through MiXCR, and only productive beta chains were kept. Each entry is one CDR3 protein sequence, shown with its most common DNA and genes. V and J calls and clone size were set by TCRdb, not the authors. The sample profile shows a few hundred thousand distinct CDR3 sequences; less than 25% of them were found once. About 26% of the sample belongs to the ten largest clones.

Stable Graves' hyperthyroidism was defined as no progression to ophthalmopathy during 18 months of follow-up. Hyperthyroidism patients were newly diagnosed, had a disease duration of under 2 months, and were aged 18 to 65 years. Any patient with an uncontrolled infection, another autoimmune disease, pregnancy or lactation was excluded. Clinical symptoms, serum thyroxine and TRAb, thyroid ultrasound, and orbital computed tomography formed the basis for the diagnoses. Ficoll-Paque density gradient centrifugation was used to isolate PBMCs from around 10 ml of fresh peripheral blood. Total RNA was extracted with Trizol reagent, and quality was checked on an Agilent 2100 Bioanalyzer. The source material was blood. The receptor was isolated from a man between 18 and 29 years old with Graves' hyperthyroidism.

The CDR3 region has the sequence CSAHGSNGYTF. The base sequence is TGCAGTGCTCACGGATCCAATGGCTACACCTTC. The chain links TRBV20-1 with TRBJ1-2; the D segment cannot be called with confidence. CDR1 and CDR2 are read off the germline V gene (reference sequence) as DFQATT and SNEGSKA. V lost 5 bases and J lost 6 bases; the stretch between them is 10 bases long. CDR3 length: 11 amino acids, cysteine to phenylalanine. CDR3 DNA is the only sequence kept; it has 33 bases, read in frame from the first base.